This TCR beta chain was obtained from a study of beta chain features in type 1 diabetes. Study-wide points: Insertions were fewer and deletions more numerous at VDJ junctions in type 1 diabetes patients.

This clone was counted a few times. Its antigen is unidentified. The V and J ends lost 7 bases and 2 bases, in that order; junction bases with no gene match: 8. Germline V gene lookup returns CDR1 SQVTM and CDR2 ANQGSEA. CDR3 length: 15 amino acids. Expressed TCRB transcripts were sequenced, since all the RNA that had been isolated was reverse transcribed. The assay was immunoSEQ multiplex PCR, and TCRdb's table has in-frame clones only and misses some. The data contain 350,000 to 400,000 clones, approximately 16% of them singletons. The chain uses TRBV29-1 and TRBJ2-1; 10 nucleotides match TRBD1. The specimen sequenced was naive CD4+ T cells from blood. This clonotype was obtained from a woman younger than 30 in good health. Written as DNA, the CDR3 is TGCAGCGCAGGGTACGGGACAGGGGCCTACAATGAGCAGTTCTTC. Translated, it gives CSAGYGTGAYNEQFF.